The present T cell receptor (beta chain) was sequenced within a study of cytomegalovirus exposure and HLA in healthy donors. This clone was observed a few times. Assay used: immunoSEQ multiplex PCR; TCRdb lists only in-frame clones, some missing. The sample carries over 250,000 clones, around 85% recorded once. The germline CDR1 and CDR2 sequences are GTSNPN and SVGIG (reference sequence). CDR3 length: 15 amino acids. Trimming left V 2 bases short and J 1 base short, with 15 bases between. Sequencing used PBMCs. The sequence derives from a woman aged 18-30 years in good health and CMV-seronegative. The chain carries TRBV30 and TRBJ2-7; no reliable D call. The CDR3 nucleotides are TGTGCCTGGAGTCCTCTGTCAGCGATATCCTACGAGCAGTACTTC. Its translation: CAWSPLSAISYEQYF.